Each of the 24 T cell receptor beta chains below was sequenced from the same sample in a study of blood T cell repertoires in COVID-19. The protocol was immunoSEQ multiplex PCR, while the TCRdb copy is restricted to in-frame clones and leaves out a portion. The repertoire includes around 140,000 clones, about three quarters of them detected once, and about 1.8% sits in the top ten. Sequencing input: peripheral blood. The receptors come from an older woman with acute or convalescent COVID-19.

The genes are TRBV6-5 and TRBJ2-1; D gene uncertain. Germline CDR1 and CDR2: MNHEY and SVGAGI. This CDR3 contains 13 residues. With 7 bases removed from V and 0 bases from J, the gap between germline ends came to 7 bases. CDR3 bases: TGTGCCAGCATCCTTAGCTCCTACAATGAGCAGTTCTTC. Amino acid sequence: CASILSSYNEQFF.

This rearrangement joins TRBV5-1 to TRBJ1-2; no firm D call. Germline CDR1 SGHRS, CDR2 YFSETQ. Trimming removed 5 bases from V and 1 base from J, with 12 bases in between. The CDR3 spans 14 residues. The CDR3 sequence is CASRTLGLNYGYTF. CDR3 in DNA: TGCGCCAGCAGGACCCTCGGACTTAACTATGGCTACACCTTC.

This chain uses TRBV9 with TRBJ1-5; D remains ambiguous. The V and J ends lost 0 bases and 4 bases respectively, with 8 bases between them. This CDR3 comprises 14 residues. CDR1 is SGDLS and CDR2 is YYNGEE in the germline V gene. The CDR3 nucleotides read TGTGCCAGCAGCGTAGACGGGGAGAATCAGCCCCAGCATTTT. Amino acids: CASSVDGENQPQHF.

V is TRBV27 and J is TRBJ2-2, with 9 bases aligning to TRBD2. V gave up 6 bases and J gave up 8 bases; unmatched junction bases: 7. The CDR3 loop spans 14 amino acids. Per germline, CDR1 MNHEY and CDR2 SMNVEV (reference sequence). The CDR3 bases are TGTGCCAGCAGCCTAGCGGGAACGAGAGGGGAGCTGTTTTTT. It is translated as CASSLAGTRGELFF.

The CDR3 spells CASSQERQLYNEQFF. The CDR3 DNA sequence: TGTGCCAGCAGCCAAGAGAGACAGCTTTACAATGAGCAGTTCTTC. The chain employs TRBV3-1 (or the pseudogene TRBV3-2) and TRBJ2-1, with TRBD1 as a possible D gene (5 bases). The CDR3 is 15 amino acids. The germline CDR1 and CDR2 sequences are LGHDT and YNNKEL (reference sequence). Trimming shortened V by 0 bases and J by 4 bases, and 10 bases separated the two germline ends.

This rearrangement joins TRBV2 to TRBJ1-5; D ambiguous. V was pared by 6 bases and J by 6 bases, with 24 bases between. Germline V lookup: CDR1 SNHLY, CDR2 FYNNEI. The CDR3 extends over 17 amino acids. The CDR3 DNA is TGTGCCAGCAGACGGACTACGAGTCCTCAGTACGGTCAGCCCCAGCATTTT. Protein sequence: CASRRTTSPQYGQPQHF.

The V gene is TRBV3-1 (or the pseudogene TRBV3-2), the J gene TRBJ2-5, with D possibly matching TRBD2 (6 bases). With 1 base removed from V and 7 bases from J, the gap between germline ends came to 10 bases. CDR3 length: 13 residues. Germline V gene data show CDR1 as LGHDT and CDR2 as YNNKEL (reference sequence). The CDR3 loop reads CASSQGRGGTQYF. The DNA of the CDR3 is TGTGCCAGCAGCCAAGGGAGGGGCGGGACCCAGTACTTC.

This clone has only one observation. CDR3 in DNA: TGCGCCAGCAGCTTGGTGGGCGGGTTTGGATCACCCCTCCACTTT. It translates to CASSLVGGFGSPLHF. This chain joins TRBV5-1 and TRBJ1-6; D is uncertain. This CDR3 is 15 amino acids long. The germline V and J ends were trimmed by 0 bases and 10 bases, with 14 bases remaining between them. The germline V gene has CDR1 SGHRS and CDR2 YFSETQ.

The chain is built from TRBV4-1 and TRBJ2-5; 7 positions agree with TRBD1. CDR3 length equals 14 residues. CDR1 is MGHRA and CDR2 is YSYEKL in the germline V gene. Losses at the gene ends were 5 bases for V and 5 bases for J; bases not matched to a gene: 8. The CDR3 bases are TGCGCCAGCAGCTCACAGGGGTGGGGTGAGACCCAGTACTTC. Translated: CASSSQGWGETQYF.

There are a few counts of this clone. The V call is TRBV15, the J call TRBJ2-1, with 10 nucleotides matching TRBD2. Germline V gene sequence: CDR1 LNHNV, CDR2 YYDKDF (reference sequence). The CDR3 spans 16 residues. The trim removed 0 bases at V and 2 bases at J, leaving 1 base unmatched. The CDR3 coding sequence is TGTGCCACCAGCAGAGATCTAGCGGGAGCCTACAATGAGCAGTTCTTC. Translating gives CATSRDLAGAYNEQFF. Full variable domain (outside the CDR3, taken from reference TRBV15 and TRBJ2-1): DAMVIQNPRYQVTQFGKPVTLSCSQTLNHNVMYWYQQKSSQAPKLLFHYYDKDFNNEADTPDNFQSRRPNTSFCFLDIRSPGLGDTAMYLCATSRDLAGAYNEQFFGPGTRLTVL.

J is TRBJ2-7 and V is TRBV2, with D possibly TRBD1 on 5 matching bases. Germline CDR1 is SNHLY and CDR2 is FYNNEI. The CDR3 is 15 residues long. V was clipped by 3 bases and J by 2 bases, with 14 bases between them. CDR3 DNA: TGTGCCAGCAGTGAGCAGGGTTTCCTTACCTACGAGCAGTACTTC. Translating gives CASSEQGFLTYEQYF.

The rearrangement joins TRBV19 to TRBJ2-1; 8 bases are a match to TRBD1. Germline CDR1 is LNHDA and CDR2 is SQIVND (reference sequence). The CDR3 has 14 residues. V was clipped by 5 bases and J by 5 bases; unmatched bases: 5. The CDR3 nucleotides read TGTGCCAGTAGTCTCCAGGGGGCGGACAATGAGCAGTTCTTC. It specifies CASSLQGADNEQFF.

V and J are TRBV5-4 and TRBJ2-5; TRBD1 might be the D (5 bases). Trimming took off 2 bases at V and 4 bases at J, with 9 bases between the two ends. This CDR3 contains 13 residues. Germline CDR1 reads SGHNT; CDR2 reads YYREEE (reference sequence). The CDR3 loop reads CASSFDQGETQYF. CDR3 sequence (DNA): TGTGCCAGCAGCTTCGACCAGGGAGAGACCCAGTACTTC.

This CDR3 is CAWSPNRAGVYGYTF. The CDR3 DNA reads TGTGCCTGGTCCCCCAACAGGGCTGGGGTCTATGGCTACACCTTC. J is TRBJ1-2 and V is TRBV30; D may be TRBD1 (6 bases). The CDR3 runs 15 residues. The germline V gene has CDR1 GTSNPN and CDR2 SVGIG (reference sequence). V lost 5 bases, J lost 4 bases, and 20 bases lay in between.

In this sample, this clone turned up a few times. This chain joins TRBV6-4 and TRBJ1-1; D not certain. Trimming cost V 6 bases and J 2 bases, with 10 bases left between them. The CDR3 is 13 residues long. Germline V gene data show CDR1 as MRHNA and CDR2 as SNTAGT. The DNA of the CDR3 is TGTGCCAGCAGCGCACTCACCAACACTGAAGCTTTCTTT. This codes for CASSALTNTEAFF.

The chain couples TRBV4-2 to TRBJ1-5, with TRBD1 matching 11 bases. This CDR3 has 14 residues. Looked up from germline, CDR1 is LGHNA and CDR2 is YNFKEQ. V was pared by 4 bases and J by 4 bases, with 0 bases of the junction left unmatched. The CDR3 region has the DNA TGTGCCAGCAGCCGGGACAGGGGGAATCAGCCCCAGCATTTT. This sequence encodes CASSRDRGNQPQHF.

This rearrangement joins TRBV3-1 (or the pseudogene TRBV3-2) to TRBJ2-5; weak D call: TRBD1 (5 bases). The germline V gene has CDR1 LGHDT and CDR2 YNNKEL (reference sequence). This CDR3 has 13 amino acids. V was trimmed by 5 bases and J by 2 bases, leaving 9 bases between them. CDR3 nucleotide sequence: TGTGCCAGCAGCGATACAGGACAAGAGACCCAGTACTTC. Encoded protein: CASSDTGQETQYF.

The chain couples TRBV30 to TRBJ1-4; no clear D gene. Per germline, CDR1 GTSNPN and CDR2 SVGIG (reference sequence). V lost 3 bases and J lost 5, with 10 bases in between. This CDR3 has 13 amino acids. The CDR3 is CAWSQRFNEKLFF. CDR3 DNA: TGTGCCTGGAGCCAGCGCTTCAATGAAAAACTGTTTTTT. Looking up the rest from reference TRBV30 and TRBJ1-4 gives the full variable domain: SQTIHQWPATLVQPVGSPLSLECTVEGTSNPNLYWYRQAAGRGLQLLFYSVGIGQISSEVPQNLSASRPQDRQFILSSKKLLLSDSGFYLCAWSQRFNEKLFFGSGTQLSVL.

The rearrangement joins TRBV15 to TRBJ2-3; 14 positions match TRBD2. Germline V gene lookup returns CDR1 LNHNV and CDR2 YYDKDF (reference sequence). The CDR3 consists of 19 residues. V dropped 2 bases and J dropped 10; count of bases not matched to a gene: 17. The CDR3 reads CATSRKRRLAGGFLMAQYF. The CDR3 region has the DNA TGTGCCACCAGCAGAAAGAGACGACTAGCGGGAGGGTTCCTCATGGCGCAGTATTTT.

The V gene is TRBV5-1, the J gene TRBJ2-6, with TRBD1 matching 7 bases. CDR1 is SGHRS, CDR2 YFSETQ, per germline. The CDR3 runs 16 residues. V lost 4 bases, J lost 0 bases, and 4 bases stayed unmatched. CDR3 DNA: TGCGCCAGCAGCCCTCGACAGGGCTCTGGGGCCAACGTCCTGACTTTC. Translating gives CASSPRQGSGANVLTF.

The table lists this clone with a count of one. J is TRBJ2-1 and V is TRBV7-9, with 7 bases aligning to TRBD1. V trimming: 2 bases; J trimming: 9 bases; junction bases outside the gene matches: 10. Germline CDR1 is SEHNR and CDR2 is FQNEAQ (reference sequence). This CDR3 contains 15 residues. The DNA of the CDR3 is TGTGCCAGCAGCTTACCAACAGGGGTCCGGAGTGAGCAGTTCTTC. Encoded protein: CASSLPTGVRSEQFF.

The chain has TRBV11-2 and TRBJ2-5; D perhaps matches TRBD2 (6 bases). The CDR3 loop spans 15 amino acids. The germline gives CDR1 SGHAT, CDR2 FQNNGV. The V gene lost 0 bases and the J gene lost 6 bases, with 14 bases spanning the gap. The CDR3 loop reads CASSLERERGKTQYF. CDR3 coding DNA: TGTGCCAGCAGCTTAGAACGGGAACGGGGGAAGACCCAGTACTTC. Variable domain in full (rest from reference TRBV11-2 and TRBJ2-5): EAGVAQSPRYKIIEKRQSVAFWCNPISGHATLYWYQQILGQGPKLLIQFQNNGVVDDSQLPKDRFSAERLKGVDSTLKIQPAKLEDSAVYLCASSLERERGKTQYFGPGTRLLVL.

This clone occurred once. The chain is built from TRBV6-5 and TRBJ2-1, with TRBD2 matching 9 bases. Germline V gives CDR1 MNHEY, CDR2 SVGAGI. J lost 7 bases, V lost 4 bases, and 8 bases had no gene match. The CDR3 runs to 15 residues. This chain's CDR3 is CASSSAGTSSNEQFF. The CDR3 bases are TGTGCCAGCAGTTCGGCCGGGACTAGCAGTAATGAGCAGTTCTTC.

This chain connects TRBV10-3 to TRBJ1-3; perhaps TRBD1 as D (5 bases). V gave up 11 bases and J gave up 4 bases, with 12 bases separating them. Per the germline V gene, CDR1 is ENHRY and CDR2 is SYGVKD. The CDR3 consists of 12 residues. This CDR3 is CAVGGNGNTIYF. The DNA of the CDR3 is TGTGCCGTCGGGGGGAACGGAAACACCATATATTTT.